The next 12 T cell receptor beta chains were all read from a single sample in a study of metastatic and nonmetastatic thyroid tumors. Via MiXCR, TCRdb re-called the PCR reads. The sample has 3,500 to 5,000 clones; roughly a fifth are singletons. Thyroid surgery was preceded by no treatment in any patient. Sequences were obtained from tumor tissue. The receptor source for this set is a male donor with papillary thyroid cancer or a benign thyroid nodule (not recorded which). Some clones in this sample may be carry-over from other donors' samples.

The V gene is TRBV30, the J gene TRBJ1-4; 9 positions agree with TRBD1. The V segment lost 2 bases and the J segment 7 bases; nucleotides outside the gene matches: 8. Germline loops: CDR1 GTSNPN, CDR2 SVGIG (reference sequence). This CDR3 is 15 amino acids long. The DNA of the CDR3 is TGTGCCTGGAGTACGCGCGGGACAGGGTCTGAAAAACTGTTTTTT. It is translated as CAWSTRGTGSEKLFF. Full variable domain (rest looked up from reference TRBV30 and TRBJ1-4): SQTIHQWPATLVQPVGSPLSLECTVEGTSNPNLYWYRQAAGRGLQLLFYSVGIGQISSEVPQNLSASRPQDRQFILSSKKLLLSDSGFYLCAWSTRGTGSEKLFFGSGTQLSVL.

This clone occurred once. As DNA, the CDR3 is TGCGCCAGCAGCTTGGCTCTAGAGCCCTACGAGCAGTACTTC. This translates into CASSLALEPYEQYF. The chain combines TRBV5-1 with TRBJ2-7; D is unresolved. Trimming left V 0 bases short and J 2 bases short, with 9 bases between. Germline loops: CDR1 SGHRS, CDR2 YFSETQ. This CDR3 spans 14 amino acids.

Concerning this clone: It is likely a read error, because the conserved phenylalanine at the end of the CDR3 is missing. It is unclear where the CDR3 begins or ends on the DNA, so no DNA is shown, and the CDR3 is as TCRdb lists it. This sequence joins TRBV5-1 and TRBJ2-7; the table's D call TRBD2 went unverified against the DNA. Germline loops: CDR1 SGHRS, CDR2 YFSETQ. The CDR3 totals 14 residues, both ends included. The CDR3 protein is CASSLAGDWSDRYL.

This clone was found a few times. The chain recombines TRBV6-1 with TRBJ2-1; perhaps TRBD2 as D (5 bases). V was clipped by 2 bases and J by 5 bases, with 16 bases between them. Germline CDR1 is MNHNS and CDR2 is SASEGT. This CDR3 region has 16 residues. Here the CDR3 reads CASSEFLAGNNNEQFF. The CDR3 region has the DNA TGTGCCAGCAGTGAATTTCTGGCGGGTAACAACAATGAGCAGTTCTTC.

This clone was counted a few times. This chain connects TRBV19 to TRBJ2-3; D possibly matches TRBD1 or TRBD2 (7 bases each). The ends were cut back, 7 bases at V and 3 bases at J, with 14 bases in the middle. This CDR3 has 14 residues. In germline, CDR1 is LNHDA, CDR2 SQIVND (reference sequence). The chain's CDR3 is CASTTGEGTDTQYF. As DNA, the CDR3 is TGTGCCAGTACTACAGGGGAGGGGACAGATACGCAGTATTTT.

This clone has only a few counts. This sequence joins TRBV2 and TRBJ2-5; D possibly corresponds to TRBD2 (5 bases). CDR1 and CDR2 (germline): SNHLY, FYNNEI. V was shortened by 3 bases and J by 4 bases, with 15 bases between the two germline ends. The CDR3 consists of 15 residues. The CDR3 bases are TGTGCCAGCAGTGAGGGGATGGGAGTAGGAGAGACCCAGTACTTC. Its translation: CASSEGMGVGETQYF.

This sequence joins TRBV30 and TRBJ1-5; TRBD1 aligns across 9 bases. Trimming cost V 1 base and J 5 bases; bases outside gene matches: 6. CDR3 length equals 15 residues. Looked up from germline, CDR1 is GTSNPN and CDR2 is SVGIG (reference sequence). CDR3 residues: CAWSATGTGYQPQHF. The CDR3 coding sequence is TGTGCCTGGAGTGCCACAGGGACAGGGTATCAGCCCCAGCATTTT.

The V and J genes are TRBV28 and TRBJ1-2; 10 nucleotides match TRBD1. CDR1 is MDHEN, CDR2 SYDVKM, per germline. Losses at the gene ends were 5 bases for V and 7 bases for J; bases not matched to a gene: 7. This CDR3 contains 14 residues. The CDR3 nucleotides are TGTGCCAGCAGTAGGGACAGGGGAATCGGTGGCTACACCTTC. It specifies CASSRDRGIGGYTF.

This clone was seen only a few times. The chain couples TRBV28 to TRBJ1-2; a weak D match, TRBD1 (5 bases). Trimming removed 6 bases at V and 8 bases at J, with 25 bases between. Germline V CDR1 and CDR2: MDHEN, SYDVKM. The CDR3 loop spans 16 amino acids. DNA for the CDR3: TGTGCCAGCAGCTCCCTGGGACGCAGCGGCGGGTCCGGCTACACCTTC. Its protein product is CASSSLGRSGGSGYTF.

V usage is TRBV28 and J usage is TRBJ1-2; TRBD1 agrees at 7 bases. The V gene's germline CDR1 is MDHEN and CDR2 SYDVKM. The V segment lost 5 bases and the J segment 4 bases; nucleotides outside the gene matches: 16. The CDR3 has 17 residues. The CDR3 region is CASSQKTQKGGGYGYTF. Written as DNA, the CDR3 is TGTGCCAGCAGTCAAAAGACCCAGAAAGGGGGCGGCTATGGCTACACCTTC.

This clone turned up a few times. The V call is TRBV11-2, the J call TRBJ1-6; 7 nucleotides agree with TRBD1. CDR3 length: 16 amino acids. From germline, CDR1 is SGHAT and CDR2 FQNNGV. Trimming at V came to 1 base and at J to 7 bases, leaving 7 bases not matched to a gene. The DNA of the CDR3 is TGTGCCAGCAGCTTAGGGTCCACAGGGGCGAATTCACCCCTCCACTTT. Translated, it gives CASSLGSTGANSPLHF.

This clone has more than one count but fewer than ten. The V gene is TRBV11-3, the J gene TRBJ2-5; D is possibly TRBD1 or TRBD2 (6 bases each). Trimming took 5 bases from V and 3 from J, leaving 10 bases between them. The CDR3 is 13 amino acids. The germline V gene encodes CDR1 SGHNT and CDR2 YENEEA. The CDR3 DNA is TGTGCCAGCAGCGCAAGGGGGGAAGAGACCCAGTACTTC. This translates into CASSARGEETQYF.